This T cell receptor beta chain was obtained from a study of cytomegalovirus exposure and HLA in healthy donors. The CDR3 runs to 11 residues. V lost 6 bases and J 7 bases, leaving 9 bases between the germline ends. Germline CDR1 is SGHVS and CDR2 is FNYEAQ. The table lists this clone with a count of one. PCR involved 60 Vbeta and 13 Jbeta primers. Using immunoSEQ multiplex PCR, the repertoire was profiled, and TCRdb retains in-frame clones only, with some absent. This sample has over 85,000 clones, with just over 75% found just once. J is TRBJ2-5 and V is TRBV7-6, with D perhaps TRBD2 (5 bases). The sequence was obtained from a man aged 25 to 40 in good health and CMV-seropositive. The sample taken for sequencing was PBMCs. CDR3 region: CASSQEGTQYF. In DNA form, the CDR3 reads TGTGCCAGCAGTCAAGAGGGGACCCAGTACTTC.